Below, one T cell receptor beta chain is given with its context. The data stem from a study of blood T cell repertoires in COVID-19. Across the study: Sites in the United States, Italy and Spain provided acute and convalescent COVID-19 samples. T cells, B-cell-depleted T cells, or PBMCs provided the cDNA or gDNA that served as material.

Germline CDR1 reads KGHSH; CDR2 reads LQKENI. This CDR3 has 15 residues. Trimming took 5 bases from V and 5 from J, leaving 18 bases between them. In the authors' methods: Estimated nucleated cell counts came from reference gene primer amplification. Profiling relied on immunoSEQ multiplex PCR, and the TCRdb table lists in-frame clones only, not all of them. D and trimming come from the DNA, and the V and J calls and clone size come from that table. The sample yields around 280,000 clones, approximately 86% seen once. V is TRBV18 and J is TRBJ2-5; maybe TRBD2 (6 bases). This TCR was sampled from a man between 65 and 85 years old with acute or convalescent COVID-19. The sequenced material came from peripheral blood. CDR3 sequence (DNA): TGTGCCAGCTCAAGGTCGGGAGCGGTCATGGAGACCCAGTACTTC. Translating gives CASSRSGAVMETQYF.